Listed here is a single TCR beta chain. This specimen belongs to a study of blood T cell repertoires in COVID-19. Study-level background: Acute and convalescent COVID-19 samples came from the United States, Italy and Spain.

Study processing details: Nucleated cell number was recorded as an estimate derived from reference gene primer amplification. Only in-frame clones appear in the TCRdb table, and some are missing; sequencing was by immunoSEQ multiplex PCR. The V and J calls and clone size were taken over from that table, and D and trimming were inferred from the DNA. In the table there are about 85,000 clones, roughly four fifths of which are singletons. CDR1 and CDR2 (germline): MNHEY, SMNVEV (reference sequence). The ends were cut back, 0 bases at V and 4 bases at J, with 12 bases in the middle. This CDR3 contains 15 residues.

This chain joins TRBV27 and TRBJ1-1; D not certain. The sequence was obtained from a woman of 80 years or more with acute or convalescent COVID-19. Material: peripheral blood. The CDR3 nucleotides read TGTGCCAGCAGTTTATCGGTAGGGAGCGGCACTGAAGCTTTCTTT. It encodes CASSLSVGSGTEAFF.